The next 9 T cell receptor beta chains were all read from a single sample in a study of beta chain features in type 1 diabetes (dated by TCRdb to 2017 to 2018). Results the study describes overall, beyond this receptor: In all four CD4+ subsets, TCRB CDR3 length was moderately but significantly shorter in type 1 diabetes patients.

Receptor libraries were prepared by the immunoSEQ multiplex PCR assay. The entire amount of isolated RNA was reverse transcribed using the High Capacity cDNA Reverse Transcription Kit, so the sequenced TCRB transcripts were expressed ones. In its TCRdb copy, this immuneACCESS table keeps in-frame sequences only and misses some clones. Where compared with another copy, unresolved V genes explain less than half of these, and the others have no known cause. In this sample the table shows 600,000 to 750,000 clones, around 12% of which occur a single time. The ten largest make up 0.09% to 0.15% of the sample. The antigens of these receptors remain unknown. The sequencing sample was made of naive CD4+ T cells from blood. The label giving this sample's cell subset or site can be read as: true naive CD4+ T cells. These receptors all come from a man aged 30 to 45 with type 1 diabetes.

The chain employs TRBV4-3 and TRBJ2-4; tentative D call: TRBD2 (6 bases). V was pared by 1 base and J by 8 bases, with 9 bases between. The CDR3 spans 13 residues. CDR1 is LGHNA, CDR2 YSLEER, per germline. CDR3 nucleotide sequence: TGCGCCAGCAGCCAAGTAACGGGAGACATTCAGTACTTC. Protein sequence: CASSQVTGDIQYF.

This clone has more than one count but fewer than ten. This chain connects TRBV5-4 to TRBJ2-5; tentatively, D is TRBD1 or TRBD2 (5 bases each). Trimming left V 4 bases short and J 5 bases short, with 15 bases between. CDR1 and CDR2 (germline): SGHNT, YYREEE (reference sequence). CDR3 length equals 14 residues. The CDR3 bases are TGTGCCAGCAGCCTACACGGGGCAGGGGAGACCCAGTACTTC. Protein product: CASSLHGAGETQYF.

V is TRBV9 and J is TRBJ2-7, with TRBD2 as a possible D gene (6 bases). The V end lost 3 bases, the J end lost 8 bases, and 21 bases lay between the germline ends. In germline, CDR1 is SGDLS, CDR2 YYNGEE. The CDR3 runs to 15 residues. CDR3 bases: TGTGCCAGCAGCGATGCCGGGACCGTCCGCGGGAAGCAGTACTTC. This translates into CASSDAGTVRGKQYF. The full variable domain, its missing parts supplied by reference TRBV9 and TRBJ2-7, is DSGVTQTPKHLITATGQRVTLRCSPRSGDLSVYWYQQSLDQGLQFLIQYYNGEERAKGNILERFSAQQFPDLHSELNLSSLELGDSALYFCASSDAGTVRGKQYFGPGTRLTVT.

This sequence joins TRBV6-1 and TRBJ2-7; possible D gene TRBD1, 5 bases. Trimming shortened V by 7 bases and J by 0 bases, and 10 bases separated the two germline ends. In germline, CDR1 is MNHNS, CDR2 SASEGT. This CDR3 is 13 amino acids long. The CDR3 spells CASIYRSSYEQYF. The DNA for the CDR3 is TGTGCCAGCATTTACAGGAGCTCCTACGAGCAGTACTTC.

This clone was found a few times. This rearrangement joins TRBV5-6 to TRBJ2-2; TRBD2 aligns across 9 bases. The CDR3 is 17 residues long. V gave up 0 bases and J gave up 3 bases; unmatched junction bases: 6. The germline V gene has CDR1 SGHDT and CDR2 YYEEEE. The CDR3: CASSLGLAGQYTGELFF. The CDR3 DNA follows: TGTGCCAGCAGCTTGGGTCTAGCGGGGCAATACACCGGGGAGCTGTTTTTT.

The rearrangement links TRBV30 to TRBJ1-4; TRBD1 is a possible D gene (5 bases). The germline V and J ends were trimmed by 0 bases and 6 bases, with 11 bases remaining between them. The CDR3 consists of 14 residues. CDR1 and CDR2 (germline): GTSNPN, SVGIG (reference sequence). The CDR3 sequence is CAWSVWQGDEKLFF. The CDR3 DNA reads TGTGCCTGGAGTGTATGGCAGGGCGATGAAAAACTGTTTTTT.

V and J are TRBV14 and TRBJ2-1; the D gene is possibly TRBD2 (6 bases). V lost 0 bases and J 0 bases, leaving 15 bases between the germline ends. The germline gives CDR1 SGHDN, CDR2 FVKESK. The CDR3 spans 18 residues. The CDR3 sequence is CASSQDGDSMSSYNEQFF. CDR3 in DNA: TGTGCCAGCAGCCAAGATGGGGACTCTATGAGCTCCTACAATGAGCAGTTCTTC.

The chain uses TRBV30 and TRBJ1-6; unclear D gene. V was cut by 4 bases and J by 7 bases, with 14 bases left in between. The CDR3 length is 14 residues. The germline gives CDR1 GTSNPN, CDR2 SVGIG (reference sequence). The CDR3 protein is CAWTGTGRNSPLHF. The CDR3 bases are TGTGCCTGGACTGGAACGGGGAGAAATTCACCCCTCCACTTT.

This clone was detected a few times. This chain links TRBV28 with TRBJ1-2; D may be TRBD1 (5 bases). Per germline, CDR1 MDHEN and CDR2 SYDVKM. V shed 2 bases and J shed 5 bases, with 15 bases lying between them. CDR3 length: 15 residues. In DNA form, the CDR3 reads TGTGCCAGCAGTTTAACCTTGGGGCGAGCGTATGGCTACACCTTC. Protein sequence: CASSLTLGRAYGYTF.